These 13 T cell receptor beta chains were sequenced from one sample in a study of cytomegalovirus exposure and HLA in healthy donors (dated by TCRdb to between 2016 and 2019). Receptors were amplified or captured by the immunoSEQ multiplex PCR assay. For the multiplex PCR, a mixture combining 60 forward primers for TCR Vbeta segments and 13 reverse primers for TCR Jbeta segments was used. In TCRdb, the immuneACCESS table is reduced to in-frame sequences with V and J assigned. These tables do not hold every clone; where another copy was compared, an unresolved V gene accounts for under half, and the others remain unexplained. The sample data list 80,000 to 100,000 clones, and roughly 77% of these were observed just once. The ten largest clonotypes hold about a tenth of the sample. The sequenced sample was PBMCs. The receptors were sampled from a human donor in good health.

The chain has TRBV18 and TRBJ2-5; 10 bases align to TRBD1. J lost 5 bases, V lost 2 bases, and 5 bases had no gene match. The germline gives CDR1 KGHSH, CDR2 LQKENI. This CDR3 spans 15 amino acids. The CDR3 loop is CASSPGTGDEETQYF. The CDR3 bases are TGTGCCAGCTCACCAGGGACAGGGGATGAGGAGACCCAGTACTTC.

The rearrangement joins TRBV28 to TRBJ2-7; 7 nucleotides align to TRBD1. Germline values: CDR1 MDHEN, CDR2 SYDVKM. The V segment lost 4 bases and the J segment 5 bases; nucleotides outside the gene matches: 14. The CDR3 is 16 residues long. The CDR3 nucleotides are TGTGCCAGCAGTTCACACGGATTAGGGGGCCGGGACGAGCAGTACTTC. Its translation: CASSSHGLGGRDEQYF.

This chain links TRBV5-6 with TRBJ2-2, with a possible D match to TRBD1 (6 bases). Between the trimmed V and J ends, which lost 6 bases and 1 base, there was a span of 13 bases. The CDR3 length is 15 residues. In germline, CDR1 is SGHDT, CDR2 YYEEEE. This chain's CDR3 is CASIQDRLNTGELFF. The CDR3 nucleotides read TGTGCCAGCATCCAAGACAGGTTGAACACCGGGGAGCTGTTTTTT.

This chain links TRBV6-5 with TRBJ2-5, with TRBD2 identical over 7 bases. Judging by the DNA end, TRBJ2-7 fits better; the J call may be wrong. Germline V gene lookup returns CDR1 MNHEY and CDR2 SVGAGI. This CDR3 is built from 14 residues. CDR3 nucleotide sequence: TGTGCCAGCGGAGCGGGGCTAAAGCTCTACGAGCAGTACTTC. Amino acid sequence: CASGAGLKLYEQYF.

The chain carries TRBV4-3 and TRBJ2-2, with 12 bases matching TRBD2. The CDR3 has 15 residues. CDR1 is LGHNA and CDR2 is YSLEER in the germline V gene. J was trimmed by 6 bases and V by 1 base; bases with no gene match: 0. The CDR3 bases are TGCGCCAGCAGCCAAGCTAGCGGGGGGGCCGGGGAGCTGTTTTTT. Encoded protein: CASSQASGGAGELFF.

The chain uses TRBV5-8 and TRBJ1-1; 9 nucleotides agree with TRBD1. The V and J ends lost 2 bases and 1 base, in that order; junction bases with no gene match: 6. Germline loops: CDR1 SGHTS, CDR2 YDEGEE. CDR3 length equals 16 residues. The CDR3 here is CASSLWTGEGNTEAFF. The DNA of the CDR3 is TGTGCCAGCAGCTTATGGACAGGGGAAGGGAACACTGAAGCTTTCTTT.

CDR3 coding DNA: TGTGCCAGCAGTGAAAGTTGGAGTCACACAGATACGCAGTATTTT. Its protein product is CASSESWSHTDTQYF. The V call is TRBV6-1, the J call TRBJ2-3; D gene ambiguous. Germline values: CDR1 MNHNS, CDR2 SASEGT. The CDR3 is 15 residues long. The V gene lost 2 bases and the J gene lost 2 bases, with 11 bases spanning the gap.

The V call is TRBV27, the J call TRBJ1-5; TRBD1 might be the D (5 bases). V was clipped by 7 bases and J by 1 base, with 5 bases between them. Germline V gene lookup returns CDR1 MNHEY and CDR2 SMNVEV (reference sequence). CDR3 length: 12 residues. CDR3 region: CASKGSNQPQHF. CDR3 DNA sequence: TGTGCCAGCAAGGGGAGCAATCAGCCCCAGCATTTT.

The chain recombines TRBV19 with TRBJ2-3; a possible D gene is TRBD1 (5 bases). Trimming took off 6 bases at V and 1 base at J, with 11 bases between the two ends. The CDR3 length is 14 residues. Germline CDR1 is LNHDA and CDR2 is SQIVND (reference sequence). CDR3 sequence reads: CASRDSSGTDTQYF. CDR3 DNA: TGTGCCAGTAGAGACAGTTCCGGCACAGATACGCAGTATTTT.

CDR3 sequence reads: CATSRVSEKLFF. Here the CDR3 DNA reads TGTGCCACCAGCAGAGTGAGCGAAAAACTGTTTTTT. V is TRBV15 and J is TRBJ1-4, with D uncertain. The CDR3 loop spans 12 amino acids. V was cut by 1 base and J by 8 bases, with 5 bases left in between. Germline loops: CDR1 LNHNV, CDR2 YYDKDF (reference sequence).

The gene calls are TRBV27 and TRBJ2-7; D might be TRBD2 (5 bases). V lost 4 bases to trimming and J lost 5 bases, with 18 bases between them. Germline V gene sequence: CDR1 MNHEY, CDR2 SMNVEV (reference sequence). The CDR3 spans 15 residues. CDR3 residues: CASSSYAFAGDEQYF. DNA for the CDR3: TGTGCCAGCAGTTCTTACGCTTTCGCCGGGGACGAGCAGTACTTC.

The chain carries TRBV7-9 and TRBJ1-4; D unresolved. The CDR3 is made up of 13 amino acids. Germline V gene data show CDR1 as SEHNR and CDR2 as FQNEAQ (reference sequence). V was clipped by 5 bases and J by 10 bases, with 14 bases between them. CDR3 in amino acids: CASSIPQEGKLFF. Here the CDR3 DNA reads TGTGCCAGCAGCATACCCCAGGAAGGAAAACTGTTTTTT.

The CDR3 DNA is TGTGCCAGCAGTGCGGACGGCGGGGCCTACGAGCAGTACTTC. It is translated as CASSADGGAYEQYF. The rearrangement joins TRBV6-1 to TRBJ2-7; possible D gene TRBD2, 6 bases. Germline V CDR1 and CDR2: MNHNS, SASEGT. The CDR3 sequence is 14 residues long. V lost 4 bases and J lost 2, with 12 bases in between.